Listed here is a single T cell receptor (beta chain). The antigen is unknown. The junction had 10 bases not matched to a gene; V was cut back by 6 bases and J by 7 bases. CDR3 length: 14 amino acids. Looked up from germline, CDR1 is MNHEY and CDR2 is SMNVEV (reference sequence). The source of the sample is a study of cytomegalovirus exposure and HLA in healthy donors. Study-level results: In all likelihood, a cluster of highly shared sequence variants was a sequencing artifact. For TCR beta chains, V- and J-gene trimming was later linked to a missense DCLRE1C variant.

The primer mix had 60 Vbeta and 13 Jbeta primers. Method: immunoSEQ multiplex PCR; TCRdb's copy keeps in-frame clones and lacks some. This table holds about 160,000 clones, 65% to 80% found once. The specimen sequenced was PBMCs. The chain couples TRBV27 to TRBJ2-5; 8 nucleotides line up with TRBD1. The receptor was derived from a man in his forties in good health and CMV-seronegative. CDR3 nucleotide sequence: TGTGCCAGCAGCAACGACAGGGGTGCTGGGACCCAGTACTTC. Translation gives CASSNDRGAGTQYF.